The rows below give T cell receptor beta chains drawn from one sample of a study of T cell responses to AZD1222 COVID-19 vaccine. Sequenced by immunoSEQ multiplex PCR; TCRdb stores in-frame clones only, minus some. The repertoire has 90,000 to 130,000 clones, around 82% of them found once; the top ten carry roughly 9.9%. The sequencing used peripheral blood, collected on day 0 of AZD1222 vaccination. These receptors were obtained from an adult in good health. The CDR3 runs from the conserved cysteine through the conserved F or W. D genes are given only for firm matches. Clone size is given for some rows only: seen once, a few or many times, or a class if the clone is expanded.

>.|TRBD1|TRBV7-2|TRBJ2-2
CASSATGAGELFF
TGTGCCAGCAGCGCCACAGGGGCCGGGGAGCTGTTTTTT
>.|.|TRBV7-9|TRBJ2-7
CASSWQSFEQYF
TGTGCCAGCAGCTGGCAAAGCTTCGAGCAGTACTTC
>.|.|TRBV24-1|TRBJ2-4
CATSDFLRWRNAVAKNIQYF
TGTGCCACCAGTGATTTTTTGAGGTGGAGGAACGCCGTAGCCAAAAACATTCAGTACTTC
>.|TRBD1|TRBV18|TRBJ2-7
CASSPGLQGNEQYF
TGTGCCAGCTCACCCGGGCTACAGGGGAACGAGCAGTACTTC
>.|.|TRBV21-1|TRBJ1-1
CASSPPGNTEAFF
TGTGCCAGCAGCCCGCCGGGGAACACTGAAGCTTTCTTT
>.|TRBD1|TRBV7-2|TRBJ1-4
CASSFATGWEKLFF
TGTGCCAGCAGCTTTGCGACAGGGTGGGAAAAACTGTTTTTT
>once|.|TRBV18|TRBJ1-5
CASSPGANQPQHF
TGTGCCAGCTCACCAGGCGCCAATCAGCCCCAGCATTTT
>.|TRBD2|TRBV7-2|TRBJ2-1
CASSFSSGGPNEQFF
TGTGCCAGCAGCTTCTCTTCGGGAGGGCCGAATGAGCAGTTCTTC
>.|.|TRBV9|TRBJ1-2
CASSVGPSYGYTF
TGTGCCAGCAGCGTAGGTCCGAGCTATGGCTACACCTTC
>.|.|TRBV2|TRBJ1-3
CASRGDSGNTIYF
TGTGCCAGCAGAGGGGACTCTGGAAACACCATATATTTT
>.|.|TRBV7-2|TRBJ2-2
CASMPQGNTGELFF
TGTGCCAGCATGCCCCAGGGGAACACCGGGGAGCTGTTTTTT
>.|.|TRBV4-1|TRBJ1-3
CASSQIQISGNTIYF
TGCGCCAGCAGCCAAATACAGATCTCTGGAAACACCATATATTTT
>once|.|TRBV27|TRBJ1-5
CASSVRGPKIDQPQHF
TGTGCCAGCAGTGTCAGGGGCCCTAAAATCGATCAGCCCCAGCATTTT
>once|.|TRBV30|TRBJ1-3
CAWSGGNTIYF
TGTGCCTGGAGTGGGGGAAACACCATATATTTT
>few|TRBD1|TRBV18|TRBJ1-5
CASSPILTGGHQPQHF
TGTGCCAGCTCACCAATCTTGACAGGGGGCCATCAGCCCCAGCATTTT
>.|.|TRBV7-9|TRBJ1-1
CASSLPAGGLTEAFF
TGTGCCAGCAGCCTGCCGGCGGGGGGGCTCACTGAAGCTTTCTTT
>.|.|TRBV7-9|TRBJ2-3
CASSLGFGSPNTDTQYF
TGTGCCAGCAGCTTAGGATTTGGTAGCCCTAACACAGATACGCAGTATTTT
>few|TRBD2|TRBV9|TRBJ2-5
CASSVGVSGGLRYQETQYF
TGTGCCAGCAGCGTAGGGGTTAGCGGGGGGTTACGGTACCAAGAGACCCAGTACTTC
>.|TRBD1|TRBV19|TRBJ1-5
CASRTLGQGEDQPQHF
TGTGCCAGTAGAACTTTGGGACAGGGCGAGGATCAGCCCCAGCATTTT
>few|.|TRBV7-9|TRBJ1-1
CASGLGGNTEAFF
TGTGCCAGCGGTTTAGGCGGGAACACTGAAGCTTTCTTT
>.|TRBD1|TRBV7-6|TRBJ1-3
CASSGADKRSRDSDSSGNTIYF
TGTGCCAGCAGCGGAGCCGACAAGAGGTCCCGGGACAGTGACAGCTCTGGAAACACCATATATTTT
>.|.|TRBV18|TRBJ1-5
CASSPAPSSSPGNQPQHF
TGTGCCAGCTCACCAGCTCCGTCTTCGAGTCCTGGCAATCAGCCCCAGCATTTT